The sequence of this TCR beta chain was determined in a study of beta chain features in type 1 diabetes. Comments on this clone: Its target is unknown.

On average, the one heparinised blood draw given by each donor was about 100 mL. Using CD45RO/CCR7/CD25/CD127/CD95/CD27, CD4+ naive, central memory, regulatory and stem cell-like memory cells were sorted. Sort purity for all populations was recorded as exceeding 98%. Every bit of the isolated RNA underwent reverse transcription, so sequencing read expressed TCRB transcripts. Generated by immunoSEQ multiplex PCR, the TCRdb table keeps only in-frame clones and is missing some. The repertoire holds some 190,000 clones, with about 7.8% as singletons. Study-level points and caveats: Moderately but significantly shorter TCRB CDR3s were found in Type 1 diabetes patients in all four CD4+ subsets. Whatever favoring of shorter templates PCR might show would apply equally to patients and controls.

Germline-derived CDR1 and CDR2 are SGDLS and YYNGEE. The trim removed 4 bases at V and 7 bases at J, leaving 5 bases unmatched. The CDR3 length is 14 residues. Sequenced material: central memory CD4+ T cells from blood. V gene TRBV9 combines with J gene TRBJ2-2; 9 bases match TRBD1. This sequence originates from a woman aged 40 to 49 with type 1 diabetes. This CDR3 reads CASSPSTGGGELFF. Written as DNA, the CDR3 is TGTGCCAGCAGCCCCTCGACAGGGGGCGGGGAGCTGTTTTTT.